Below, 30 T cell receptor beta chains from the same sample are listed, as sequenced in a study of cytomegalovirus exposure and HLA in healthy donors. Primers: 60 Vbeta forward and 13 Jbeta reverse. Using immunoSEQ multiplex PCR, the repertoire was profiled, and TCRdb retains in-frame clones only, with some absent. This table has about 150,000 clones, about 74% appearing once. The sequenced sample was PBMCs. The source of these receptors is a man between 40 and 49 years old in good health and CMV-seropositive.

Comment on this clone: Other DNA sequences in this sample translate to the same CDR3. The chain has TRBV29-1 and TRBJ2-3, with 8 bases that match TRBD2. Unmatched junction bases numbered 7, after V lost 6 bases and J lost 5 bases. CDR1 is SQVTM and CDR2 is ANQGSEA in the germline V gene. The CDR3 runs to 13 residues. The CDR3 is CSVDPGGVDTQYF. CDR3 in DNA: TGCAGCGTCGATCCCGGGGGGGTAGATACGCAGTATTTT.

This chain joins TRBV6-4 and TRBJ2-3, with D possibly TRBD2 on 6 matching bases. The germline gives CDR1 MRHNA, CDR2 SNTAGT. Trimming stripped 4 bases from V and 3 bases from J, with 8 bases between. The CDR3 sequence is 13 residues long. The CDR3, as DNA: TGTGCCAGCAGTGCGACTAGTACAGATACGCAGTATTTT. Residues: CASSATSTDTQYF.

The rearrangement joins TRBV4-3 to TRBJ2-7, with D maybe TRBD1 (6 bases). The ends were cut back, 3 bases at V and 1 base at J, with 16 bases in the middle. Germline lookup yields CDR1 LGHNA and CDR2 YSLEER. This CDR3 comprises 16 residues. In DNA, the CDR3 is TGCGCCAGCAGCCAGACCGGGACACAACTTTCCTACGAGCAGTACTTC. It specifies CASSQTGTQLSYEQYF.

The rearrangement joins TRBV30 to TRBJ2-2; the match to TRBD2 covers 11 bases. The trim removed 1 base at V and 3 bases at J, leaving 13 bases unmatched. Germline V CDR1 and CDR2: GTSNPN, SVGIG (reference sequence). The CDR3 is 19 amino acids. DNA for the CDR3: TGTGCCTGGAGTGCCCTCAGACCGCTAGCGGGAGGATACACCGGGGAGCTGTTTTTT. Encoded protein: CAWSALRPLAGGYTGELFF.

The chain links TRBV10-3 to TRBJ2-7; 7 bases are shared with TRBD2. CDR3 length: 13 residues. CDR1 is ENHRY and CDR2 is SYGVKD in the germline V gene. Trimming took 4 bases from V and 2 from J; bases not matched to a gene: 2. The CDR3 bases are TGTGCCATCAGTGCGGGGGGACCCTACGAGCAGTACTTC. Translated: CAISAGGPYEQYF.

Remarks on this clone: The same CDR3 also results from other DNA sequences found in this sample. The chain recombines TRBV11-3 with TRBJ2-5; D not certain. Trimming took off 4 bases at V and 5 bases at J, with 5 bases between the two ends. This CDR3 comprises 11 residues. CDR1 is SGHNT, CDR2 YENEEA, per germline. The CDR3 loop is CASSSGETQYF. CDR3 nucleotide sequence: TGTGCCAGCAGCTCGGGTGAGACCCAGTACTTC.

The rearrangement links TRBV10-3 to TRBJ2-3; no definite D call. Trimming took off 11 bases at V and 6 bases at J, with 18 bases between the two ends. The CDR3 is 13 amino acids. CDR1 and CDR2 from the germline V gene are ENHRY and SYGVKD. In DNA, the CDR3 is TGTGCCCTGGCAGACTCTCCGCTCGATACGCAGTATTTT. Its protein product is CALADSPLDTQYF.

Here the CDR3 reads CASSPGTSGRGDTQYF. The DNA of the CDR3 is TGTGCCAGCAGCCCCGGGACTAGCGGGAGGGGGGATACGCAGTATTTT. The chain has TRBV5-4 and TRBJ2-3, with 16 bases aligning to TRBD2. Germline lookup yields CDR1 SGHNT and CDR2 YYREEE (reference sequence). V trimming: 4 bases; J trimming: 6 bases; junction bases outside the gene matches: 5. The CDR3 is made up of 16 amino acids.

In its sample, this clone was seen a few times. The V and J genes are TRBV5-4 and TRBJ2-7; possibly TRBD1 for D (5 bases). The V and J ends lost 4 bases and 3 bases respectively, with 8 bases between them. CDR1 SGHNT and CDR2 YYREEE come from the germline V gene (reference sequence). This CDR3 has 12 amino acids. CDR3 coding DNA: TGTGCCAGCAGCGCCCAGGGCTACGAGCAGTACTTC. Its translation: CASSAQGYEQYF.

This clone occurred a few times. V and J are TRBV10-3 and TRBJ2-5; TRBD1 aligns across 8 bases. The CDR3 sequence is 16 residues long. The germline CDR1 and CDR2 sequences are ENHRY and SYGVKD. V dropped 6 bases and J dropped 5; count of bases not matched to a gene: 14. The CDR3 DNA is TGTGCCATCAGCCAGGGGGCCAGGGGGCATGGGGAGACCCAGTACTTC. This sequence encodes CAISQGARGHGETQYF.

The rearrangement joins TRBV2 to TRBJ2-5; the D gene is possibly TRBD2 (5 bases). Germline assignment: CDR1 SNHLY and CDR2 FYNNEI. The CDR3 runs to 12 residues. Trimming took off 7 bases at V and 4 bases at J, with 10 bases between the two ends. The CDR3 loop reads CASTTSGETQYF. As DNA, the CDR3 is TGTGCCAGCACCACTAGTGGAGAGACCCAGTACTTC.

This chain links TRBV18 with TRBJ2-7; 11 bases align to TRBD2. Germline trimming cut 4 bases from V and 0 bases from J; bases unmatched to any gene: 5. The CDR3 runs 16 residues. The V gene's germline CDR1 is KGHSH and CDR2 LQKENI. The CDR3 DNA follows: TGTGCCAGCTCACTTGGGACTAGCGGTTCCTCCTACGAGCAGTACTTC. Its translation is CASSLGTSGSSYEQYF. Combining the CDR3 with reference TRBV18 and TRBJ2-7 gives the whole variable domain NAGVMQNPRHLVRRRGQEARLRCSPMKGHSHVYWYRQLPEEGLKFMVYLQKENIIDESGMPKERFSAEFPKEGPSILRIQQVVRGDSAAYFCASSLGTSGSSYEQYFGPGTRLTVT.

V is TRBV27 and J is TRBJ1-4; D is unclear. The CDR3 sequence is 16 residues long. V was clipped by 6 bases and J by 4 bases, with 18 bases between them. The germline V gene has CDR1 MNHEY and CDR2 SMNVEV (reference sequence). CDR3 sequence: CASSLRPGGVNEKLFF. CDR3 DNA: TGTGCCAGCAGCTTACGCCCCGGCGGCGTTAATGAAAAACTGTTTTTT.

The J gene is TRBJ1-5, the V gene TRBV7-8, with D perhaps matching TRBD1 (6 bases). The CDR3 is 15 residues long. V gave up 5 bases and J gave up 7 bases, with 18 bases separating them. In germline, CDR1 is SGHVS, CDR2 FQNEAQ. CDR3 sequence: CASSAPPQGGQPQHF. Written as DNA, the CDR3 is TGTGCCAGCAGCGCCCCCCCACAGGGCGGCCAGCCCCAGCATTTT. The full variable domain, completed using reference TRBV7-8 and TRBJ1-5, is GAGVSQSPRYKVAKRGQDVALRCDPISGHVSLFWYQQALGQGPEFLTYFQNEAQLDKSGLPSDRFFAERPEGSVSTLKIQRTQQEDSAVYLCASSAPPQGGQPQHFGDGTRLSIL.

CDR3 nucleotide sequence: TGTGCCAGCAGCACAGGGCCCTACGAGCAGTACTTC. Amino acid sequence: CASSTGPYEQYF. The rearrangement uses TRBV27 and TRBJ2-7; D perhaps matches TRBD1 (6 bases). From germline, CDR1 is MNHEY and CDR2 SMNVEV (reference sequence). The length of the CDR3 is 12 residues. V gave up 6 bases and J gave up 2 bases, with 8 bases separating them.

The chain is built from TRBV7-2 and TRBJ1-5; perhaps TRBD1 as D (6 bases). CDR3 length: 14 amino acids. Germline-derived CDR1 and CDR2 are SGHTA and FQGNSA. Trimming took 6 bases from V and 4 from J, leaving 13 bases between them. CDR3 sequence: CASRPQQGNQPQHF. CDR3 bases: TGTGCCAGCAGGCCACAACAGGGAAATCAGCCCCAGCATTTT.

This sequence joins TRBV7-9 and TRBJ1-4, with 7 bases that match TRBD1. Germline V gene data show CDR1 as SEHNR and CDR2 as FQNEAQ (reference sequence). J lost 8 bases, V lost 5 bases, and 11 bases had no gene match. The CDR3 consists of 15 residues. CDR3 bases: TGTGCCAGCAGCCGTCTATCCGGGACAGCGGAAAAACTGTTTTTT. Its protein is CASSRLSGTAEKLFF.

The CDR3 reads CASSFSPSSYNEQFF. CDR3 DNA: TGTGCCAGCAGCTTTTCCCCCAGCTCCTACAATGAGCAGTTCTTC. The chain employs TRBV5-4 and TRBJ2-1; no firm D call. The CDR3 spans 15 residues. V lost 2 bases to trimming and J lost 0 bases, with 9 bases between them. Looked up from germline, CDR1 is SGHNT and CDR2 is YYREEE (reference sequence).

The chain recombines TRBV7-3 with TRBJ2-4; D is unresolved. CDR1 and CDR2 (germline): SGHTA, FQGTGA. This CDR3 region has 15 residues. V gave up 6 bases and J gave up 0 bases, with 12 bases separating them. The CDR3 DNA sequence: TGTGCCAGCAGTTTAGACGCAGGAGCCAAAAACATTCAGTACTTC. Its translation is CASSLDAGAKNIQYF.

The rearrangement uses TRBV9 and TRBJ1-1; tentatively, D is TRBD1 (5 bases). Between the trimmed V and J ends, which lost 4 bases and 8 bases, there was a span of 24 bases. In germline, CDR1 is SGDLS, CDR2 YYNGEE. CDR3 length: 16 residues. The CDR3 sequence is CASSPSGGGVEAEAFF. In nucleotides, the CDR3 is TGTGCCAGCAGCCCCTCGGGTGGAGGGGTAGAAGCGGAAGCTTTCTTT.

V gene TRBV15 combines with J gene TRBJ2-1; D remains ambiguous. V dropped 0 bases and J dropped 9 bases, with 15 bases sitting between them. This CDR3 contains 15 residues. From germline, CDR1 is LNHNV and CDR2 YYDKDF (reference sequence). CDR3 sequence reads: CATSRDYVSDPEQFF. For the CDR3, the DNA is TGTGCCACCAGCAGAGATTATGTCAGCGACCCTGAGCAGTTCTTC.

CDR3 protein: CASSPRAGRVDTQYF. The DNA for the CDR3 is TGTGCCAGCAGCCCCAGGGCCGGGAGGGTAGATACGCAGTATTTT. The chain employs TRBV13 and TRBJ2-3; 8 nucleotides agree with TRBD2. Germline-derived CDR1 and CDR2 are PRHDT and FYEKMQ (reference sequence). CDR3 length equals 15 residues. The trim removed 5 bases at V and 5 bases at J, leaving 9 bases unmatched.

V is TRBV5-3 and J is TRBJ1-5; the D gene is possibly TRBD1 (6 bases). TRBV5-3 is placed among ORFs of uncertain function. CDR3 size: 12 residues. Trimming cost V 5 bases and J 6 bases, with 9 bases left between them. The CDR3 here is CARSRGIQPQHF. The DNA of the CDR3 is TGTGCCAGAAGTAGGGGGATTCAGCCCCAGCATTTT.

The gene calls are TRBV5-4 and TRBJ2-7, with a weak D call TRBD2 (5 bases). Trimming removed 4 bases at V and 7 bases at J, with 12 bases between. CDR3 length: 12 amino acids. Germline lookup yields CDR1 SGHNT and CDR2 YYREEE (reference sequence). Written as DNA, the CDR3 is TGTGCCAGCAGCGCCCCCCCGGGGGAGCAGTACTTC. This gives the protein CASSAPPGEQYF.

The V call is TRBV5-1, the J call TRBJ2-3, with a possible D match to TRBD1 (7 bases). The germline V gene encodes CDR1 SGHRS and CDR2 YFSETQ. Trimming removed 4 bases from V and 1 base from J, with 16 bases in between. The CDR3 is 16 residues long. The CDR3 is CASSPGQGGRTDTQYF. DNA of the CDR3: TGCGCCAGCAGCCCGGGTCAGGGGGGCCGCACAGATACGCAGTATTTT.

The chain uses TRBV29-1 and TRBJ2-7, with TRBD2 as a possible D gene (5 bases). Germline-derived CDR1 and CDR2 are SQVTM and ANQGSEA. The CDR3 consists of 10 residues. V was pared by 8 bases and J by 4 bases, with 9 bases between. CDR3 sequence: CSPGRYEQYF. The CDR3 region has the DNA TGCAGCCCGGGAAGGTACGAGCAGTACTTC.

The chain carries TRBV27 and TRBJ2-7; D is unresolved. Germline CDR1 reads MNHEY; CDR2 reads SMNVEV (reference sequence). This CDR3 has 11 residues. Between the trimmed V and J ends, which lost 6 bases and 3 bases, there was a span of 6 bases. Here the CDR3 reads CASSSGYEQYF. The CDR3 DNA follows: TGTGCCAGCAGCTCAGGCTACGAGCAGTACTTC.

The V and J genes are TRBV28 and TRBJ1-4; TRBD1 matches 9 bases. The trim removed 4 bases at V and 8 bases at J, leaving 8 bases unmatched. The CDR3 extends over 15 amino acids. Germline values: CDR1 MDHEN, CDR2 SYDVKM. The chain's CDR3 is CASSSPGQGGEKLFF. CDR3 bases: TGTGCCAGCAGTTCGCCGGGACAGGGAGGAGAAAAACTGTTTTTT.

V is TRBV4-1 and J is TRBJ2-5; TRBD2 agrees at 12 bases. The J call is uncertain, as TRBJ2-7 better fits the DNA end. Germline assignment: CDR1 MGHRA and CDR2 YSYEKL. The CDR3 runs 16 residues. This CDR3 is CASSPETSGRSYEQYF. CDR3 in DNA: TGCGCCAGCAGCCCCGAGACTAGCGGGAGATCCTACGAGCAGTACTTC.

The J gene is TRBJ1-4, the V gene TRBV19, with 9 bases aligning to TRBD1. Germline lookup yields CDR1 LNHDA and CDR2 SQIVND (reference sequence). This CDR3 spans 14 amino acids. V was pared by 3 bases and J by 10 bases, with 6 bases of the junction left unmatched. The CDR3 protein is CASSMGTGRGKLFF. The DNA of the CDR3 is TGTGCCAGTAGTATGGGGACAGGGAGGGGAAAACTGTTTTTT.